Listed here are 26 T cell receptor beta chains from one sample, sequenced in a study of shared clonotypes between healthy human individuals. Profiling relied on immunoSEQ multiplex PCR, and the TCRdb table lists in-frame clones only, not all of them. The repertoire consists of around 2.3 million clones, with approximately 95% occurring once and the leading ten covering around 0.13%. The sequenced material came from naive CD4+ T cells sorted from blood. The subset: CD45RA+ positively selected. The receptors were sampled from a man in his late teens or twenties in good health.

The chain uses TRBV5-4 and TRBJ1-5, with no clear D. V lost 0 bases, J lost 10 bases, and 11 bases lay in between. The CDR3 spans 13 residues. The germline V gene encodes CDR1 SGHNT and CDR2 YYREEE (reference sequence). CDR3 sequence reads: CASSLGQSSPQHF. The DNA for the CDR3 is TGTGCCAGCAGCTTGGGACAAAGCTCACCCCAGCATTTT.

The sample holds a few counts of this clone. Other DNA sequences in the sample encode the same CDR3. The V and J genes are TRBV2 and TRBJ1-5, with D possibly TRBD1 on 5 matching bases. This CDR3 contains 15 residues. Germline V lookup: CDR1 SNHLY, CDR2 FYNNEI. The germline V and J ends were trimmed by 6 bases and 2 bases, with 14 bases remaining between them. The CDR3 DNA reads as TGTGCCAGCAGCGGTGAAGGGGCGGGCAATCAGCCCCAGCATTTT. Its translation: CASSGEGAGNQPQHF.

This chain links TRBV30 with TRBJ1-5; the match to TRBD1 covers 10 bases. The CDR3 runs 15 residues. CDR1 is GTSNPN, CDR2 SVGIG, per germline (reference sequence). V was pared by 3 bases and J by 6 bases, with 8 bases of the junction left unmatched. CDR3 amino acids: CAWRSTGTGVQPQHF. CDR3 DNA: TGTGCCTGGAGATCAACCGGGACAGGGGTTCAGCCCCAGCATTTT.

The chain uses TRBV28 and TRBJ2-1; TRBD2 agrees at 9 bases. With 5 bases clipped from V and 10 bases from J, the junction kept 3 bases outside the gene matches. CDR3 size: 12 residues. CDR1 is MDHEN, CDR2 SYDVKM, per germline. CDR3 DNA sequence: TGTGCCAGCAGTCTACTAGCGGGCGAGCAGTTCTTC. Translation: CASSLLAGEQFF.

The chain combines TRBV6-5 with TRBJ1-4; a weak D match, TRBD1 (5 bases). Trimming left V 5 bases short and J 4 bases short, with 8 bases between. This CDR3 has 13 residues. Germline loops: CDR1 MNHEY, CDR2 SVGAGI. The CDR3 sequence: CASSRGNNEKLFF. In nucleotides, the CDR3 is TGTGCCAGCAGTCGGGGGAATAATGAAAAACTGTTTTTT.

The chain is built from TRBV19 and TRBJ1-6; 9 nucleotides match TRBD1. Trimming removed 3 bases from V and 8 bases from J; junction bases left unmatched: 2. The CDR3 sequence is 14 residues long. Germline V gene sequence: CDR1 LNHDA, CDR2 SQIVND (reference sequence). CDR3 in amino acids: CASSIRTGDSPLHF. CDR3 bases: TGTGCCAGTAGTATCAGGACAGGGGATTCACCCCTCCACTTT.

In its sample, this clone was seen a few times. The chain has TRBV4-1 and TRBJ1-4, with 9 nucleotides matching TRBD1. The V gene's germline CDR1 is MGHRA and CDR2 YSYEKL. Trimming took 0 bases from V and 7 from J; bases not matched to a gene: 12. There are 18 residues in the CDR3. The CDR3 is CASSQDHHRGRVLEKLFF. DNA of the CDR3: TGCGCCAGCAGCCAAGATCATCACAGGGGGCGAGTTCTTGAAAAACTGTTTTTT.

The V call is TRBV6-1, the J call TRBJ1-1; 7 bases line up with TRBD1. J lost 7 bases, V lost 3 bases, and 14 bases had no gene match. CDR3 length: 16 amino acids. Germline V gene lookup returns CDR1 MNHNS and CDR2 SASEGT. The CDR3 DNA follows: TGTGCCAGCAGTGATTTCGCCAGGGGGGAAGGGATTGAAGCTTTCTTT. Translated, it gives CASSDFARGEGIEAFF.

The chain employs TRBV6-6 and TRBJ1-1; D is perhaps TRBD1 (6 bases). Germline V gives CDR1 MNHNY, CDR2 SVGAGI (reference sequence). The V gene lost 7 bases and the J gene lost 4 bases, with 13 bases spanning the gap. The CDR3 sequence is 13 residues long. CDR3 sequence reads: CASNLQGGTEAFF. The CDR3 bases are TGTGCCAGCAACTTACAGGGAGGCACTGAAGCTTTCTTT.

This clone appeared once. This rearrangement joins TRBV6-1 to TRBJ1-4; D possibly corresponds to TRBD1 (6 bases). Germline values: CDR1 MNHNS, CDR2 SASEGT. The V end lost 7 bases, the J end lost 7 bases, and 16 bases lay between the germline ends. The CDR3 is made up of 14 amino acids. In nucleotides, the CDR3 is TGTGCCAGCACAGAAACAGGGCAGGGTGAAAAACTGTTTTTT. This sequence encodes CASTETGQGEKLFF.

This chain uses TRBV2 with TRBJ2-7; 8 nucleotides align to TRBD2. From germline, CDR1 is SNHLY and CDR2 FYNNEI. The CDR3 contains 15 residues. J lost 4 bases, V lost 3 bases, and 8 bases had no gene match. The CDR3 loop reads CASSDVRGGFYEQYF. CDR3 bases: TGTGCCAGCAGTGATGTTCGGGGGGGCTTTTACGAGCAGTACTTC.

The chain links TRBV2 to TRBJ2-7; D perhaps matches TRBD1 (6 bases). Per the germline V gene, CDR1 is SNHLY and CDR2 is FYNNEI. Trimming removed 3 bases from V and 9 bases from J, with 18 bases in between. The CDR3 is 14 residues long. In DNA form, the CDR3 reads TGTGCCAGCAGTGAGATAACAGGGCGAACGGGGCAGTACTTC. Its protein product is CASSEITGRTGQYF.

The chain links TRBV19 to TRBJ1-3; 10 bases map to TRBD1. The germline V gene encodes CDR1 LNHDA and CDR2 SQIVND (reference sequence). The CDR3 runs 17 residues. The J segment lost 0 bases and the V segment lost 5 bases, leaving 7 bases of the junction unmatched. The CDR3 coding sequence is TGTGCCAGTAGTCCCGGGACAGGGGAGATCTCTGGAAACACCATATATTTT. Its protein is CASSPGTGEISGNTIYF.

This chain uses TRBV5-1 with TRBJ2-7; 7 positions agree with TRBD1. This CDR3 is built from 15 residues. Per the germline V gene, CDR1 is SGHRS and CDR2 is YFSETQ. V shed 0 bases, J shed 6 bases, and the junction held 9 bases outside the gene matches. CDR3 nucleotides: TGCGCCAGCAGCTTGGAGGGGGCCCCGCCTGGCGAGCAGTACTTC. It is translated as CASSLEGAPPGEQYF.

The rearrangement links TRBV5-6 to TRBJ1-6; no clear D gene. Germline CDR1 SGHDT, CDR2 YYEEEE. The V gene lost 0 bases and the J gene lost 7 bases, with 8 bases spanning the gap. The CDR3 runs to 14 residues. The chain's CDR3 is CASSLGLGNSPLHF. Here the CDR3 DNA reads TGTGCCAGCAGCTTGGGGTTAGGAAATTCACCCCTCCACTTT.

This clone was detected only once. V usage is TRBV7-9 and J usage is TRBJ1-2; D unresolved. CDR3 size: 15 residues. Trimming removed 5 bases at V and 0 bases at J, with 13 bases between. Germline loops: CDR1 SEHNR, CDR2 FQNEAQ (reference sequence). The CDR3 coding sequence is TGTGCCAGCAGCAGCCTCGGCATTGCTAACTATGGCTACACCTTC. Translation: CASSSLGIANYGYTF.

This clone was counted once. The sample contains more than one DNA sequence encoding this CDR3. The chain links TRBV29-1 to TRBJ2-5; D gene ambiguous. This CDR3 region has 10 residues. Germline V gene data show CDR1 as SQVTM and CDR2 as ANQGSEA. V was pared by 7 bases and J by 0 bases, with 3 bases between. The CDR3: CSGYQETQYF. The CDR3 DNA is TGCAGCGGGTACCAAGAGACCCAGTACTTC.

V and J are TRBV19 and TRBJ1-1; tentative D call: TRBD1 (6 bases). V gave up 6 bases and J gave up 2 bases, with 13 bases separating them. Germline-derived CDR1 and CDR2 are LNHDA and SQIVND (reference sequence). This CDR3 spans 14 amino acids. This CDR3 reads CASRLDSQNTEAFF. The CDR3 nucleotides read TGTGCCAGTAGGCTGGACAGCCAAAACACTGAAGCTTTCTTT.

The rearrangement links TRBV10-3 to TRBJ1-1; TRBD1 matches 7 bases. Trimming removed 4 bases from V and 5 bases from J; junction bases left unmatched: 7. Germline CDR1 reads ENHRY; CDR2 reads SYGVKD. The CDR3 contains 14 residues. The CDR3, as DNA: TGTGCCATCAGTGTCGCGACAGGGACTACTGAAGCTTTCTTT. It codes for CAISVATGTTEAFF.

The chain links TRBV14 to TRBJ2-7, with 10 bases fitting TRBD1. The V segment lost 0 bases and the J segment 3 bases; nucleotides outside the gene matches: 5. Looked up from germline, CDR1 is SGHDN and CDR2 is FVKESK. The CDR3 spans 16 residues. CDR3 sequence: CASSQEVRDRGYEQYF. In nucleotides, the CDR3 is TGTGCCAGCAGCCAAGAAGTAAGGGACAGGGGCTACGAGCAGTACTTC. Together with reference TRBV14 and TRBJ2-7, the CDR3 gives the full variable domain: EAGVTQFPSHSVIEKGQTVTLRCDPISGHDNLYWYRRVMGKEIKFLLHFVKESKQDESGMPNNRFLAERTGGTYSTLKVQPAELEDSGVYFCASSQEVRDRGYEQYFGPGTRLTVT.

This clone was picked up a small number of times. V is TRBV9 and J is TRBJ1-6; TRBD1 is a possible D gene (5 bases). Trimming took off 0 bases at V and 9 bases at J, with 13 bases between the two ends. Germline V lookup: CDR1 SGDLS, CDR2 YYNGEE. CDR3 length: 15 amino acids. As DNA, the CDR3 is TGTGCCAGCAGCGTAGAAGGGCAGGGAGGTTCACCCCTCCACTTT. Its translation: CASSVEGQGGSPLHF. Together with reference TRBV9 and TRBJ1-6, the CDR3 gives the full variable domain: DSGVTQTPKHLITATGQRVTLRCSPRSGDLSVYWYQQSLDQGLQFLIQYYNGEERAKGNILERFSAQQFPDLHSELNLSSLELGDSALYFCASSVEGQGGSPLHFGNGTRLTVT.

V gene TRBV25-1 combines with J gene TRBJ1-1; D remains ambiguous. The V end lost 6 bases, the J end lost 1 base, and 9 bases lay between the germline ends. The CDR3 totals 13 residues. Germline V gives CDR1 MGHDK, CDR2 SYGVNS. CDR3 in amino acids: CASSRQANTEAFF. The DNA for the CDR3 is TGTGCCAGCAGCCGGCAGGCGAACACTGAAGCTTTCTTT.

This clone came up once. The chain employs TRBV11-2 and TRBJ2-5; weak D call: TRBD2 (5 bases). The germline V gene encodes CDR1 SGHAT and CDR2 FQNNGV. The ends were cut back, 4 bases at V and 0 bases at J, with 12 bases in the middle. The CDR3 contains 15 residues. DNA of the CDR3: TGTGCCAGCAGCTCCCCGGGCGGGTACCAAGAGACCCAGTACTTC. It is translated as CASSSPGGYQETQYF. Combining the CDR3 with reference TRBV11-2 and TRBJ2-5 gives the whole variable domain EAGVAQSPRYKIIEKRQSVAFWCNPISGHATLYWYQQILGQGPKLLIQFQNNGVVDDSQLPKDRFSAERLKGVDSTLKIQPAKLEDSAVYLCASSSPGGYQETQYFGPGTRLLVL.

CDR3 protein: CATATGSNGYTF. CDR3 in DNA: TGTGCCACCGCTACAGGTTCCAATGGCTACACCTTC. The rearrangement joins TRBV10-3 to TRBJ1-2; a weak D match, TRBD1 (5 bases). CDR3 length equals 12 residues. CDR1 and CDR2 from the germline V gene are ENHRY and SYGVKD. V lost 10 bases to trimming and J lost 6 bases, with 15 bases between them.

This chain uses TRBV15 with TRBJ2-5; no clear D gene. Germline loops: CDR1 LNHNV, CDR2 YYDKDF (reference sequence). The CDR3 is 16 residues long. Trimming cost V 5 bases and J 4 bases, with 20 bases left between them. The CDR3 region is CATSPRLWASRETQYF. In DNA form, the CDR3 reads TGTGCCACCAGCCCCCGTCTCTGGGCCAGTCGAGAGACCCAGTACTTC.

J is TRBJ2-3 and V is TRBV7-2, with D maybe TRBD1 (5 bases). The CDR3 is 16 residues long. CDR1 is SGHTA and CDR2 is FQGNSA in the germline V gene. V lost 2 bases to trimming and J lost 1 base, with 13 bases between them. This chain's CDR3 is CASSLQGTSRTDTQYF. DNA of the CDR3: TGTGCCAGCAGCTTACAGGGCACCTCTCGCACAGATACGCAGTATTTT.